A single sample gave rise to the 25 T cell receptor beta chains below, sequenced in a study of shared clonotypes between healthy human individuals. The protocol was immunoSEQ multiplex PCR, while the TCRdb copy is restricted to in-frame clones and leaves out a portion. Of roughly 1,500,000 clones in the sample, 98% were seen once. Sequencing was performed on naive CD4+ T cells sorted from blood. The subset is: CD45RA+ positively selected. The receptor source for this set is a man aged 25 to 40 in good health.

This clone has only one observation. This sequence joins TRBV5-1 and TRBJ2-2, with unresolved D. This CDR3 has 12 residues. V lost 5 bases and J 5 bases, leaving 7 bases between the germline ends. Germline V gene data show CDR1 as SGHRS and CDR2 as YFSETQ. The CDR3 loop reads CASSEETGELFF. The CDR3 nucleotides read TGCGCCAGCAGTGAGGAAACCGGGGAGCTGTTTTTT. The whole variable domain, remainder taken from reference TRBV5-1 and TRBJ2-2, is KAGVTQTPRYLIKTRGQQVTLSCSPISGHRSVSWYQQTPGQGLQFLFEYFSETQRNKGNFPGRFSGRQFSNSRSEMNVSTLELGDSALYLCASSEETGELFFGEGSRLTVL.

The chain joins TRBV5-1 to TRBJ2-7; 9 bases line up with TRBD2. After removal of 4 bases from V and 2 bases from J, the junction contained 4 bases not matched to a gene. Germline V gene sequence: CDR1 SGHRS, CDR2 YFSETQ. The CDR3 contains 14 residues. For the CDR3, the DNA is TGCGCCAGCAGCGGTAGCGGGAGTCCCTACGAGCAGTACTTC. This gives the protein CASSGSGSPYEQYF.

Here the CDR3 reads CASSLGNFRGEPQHF. For the CDR3, the DNA is TGCGCCAGCAGCTTGGGGAACTTCAGAGGGGAGCCCCAGCATTTT. The gene calls are TRBV5-1 and TRBJ1-5, with TRBD1 as a possible D gene (5 bases). This CDR3 region has 15 residues. The V end lost 0 bases, the J end lost 8 bases, and 15 bases lay between the germline ends. The V gene's germline CDR1 is SGHRS and CDR2 YFSETQ.

The chain couples TRBV10-2 to TRBJ2-3, with 10 bases matching TRBD2. Germline trimming cut 5 bases from V and 4 bases from J; bases unmatched to any gene: 6. CDR3 length equals 15 residues. CDR1 is WSHSY, CDR2 SAAADI, per germline. The CDR3 sequence is CASSSTSGIADTQYF. As DNA, the CDR3 is TGCGCCAGCAGTTCAACTAGCGGGATCGCAGATACGCAGTATTTT.

The chain couples TRBV28 to TRBJ2-1; 14 nucleotides match TRBD2. From germline, CDR1 is MDHEN and CDR2 SYDVKM. The CDR3 contains 19 residues. Trimming removed 6 bases from V and 1 base from J; junction bases left unmatched: 11. The CDR3 spells CASSSSTGTSGRSYNEQFF. CDR3 DNA: TGTGCCAGCAGCTCGTCTACCGGGACTAGCGGGAGATCCTACAATGAGCAGTTCTTC.

The chain has TRBV7-3 and TRBJ1-2; D unclear. The CDR3 length is 13 residues. Trimming took off 5 bases at V and 4 bases at J, with 11 bases between the two ends. Germline V lookup: CDR1 SGHTA, CDR2 FQGTGA. CDR3 coding DNA: TGTGCCAGCAGCCCAACCTTCGGCTATGGCTACACCTTC. Translating gives CASSPTFGYGYTF.

Details on this clone: A read error may account for a junction end that differs from germline. The rearrangement links TRBV7-3 to TRBJ2-1; the match to TRBD2 covers 11 bases. Germline values: CDR1 SGHTA, CDR2 FQGTGA. The CDR3 loop spans 18 amino acids. CDR3 region: CASSITGGLAVDYNEQFF. Here the CDR3 DNA reads TGTGCCAGCAGCATAACGGGGGGACTAGCGGTAGACTACAATGAGCAGTTCTTC.

The V call is TRBV21-1, the J call TRBJ1-1. TRBV21-1 is marked as a pseudogene. This CDR3 region has 15 residues. This CDR3 reads CASSASVPFNTEAFF. CDR3 sequence (DNA): TGTGCCAGCAGTGCGTCGGTTCCGTTCAACACTGAAGCTTTCTTT.

This clone was found once. The chain links TRBV4-3 to TRBJ2-1; D unclear. The germline CDR1 and CDR2 sequences are LGHNA and YSLEER. The CDR3 spans 14 residues. The ends were cut back, 1 base at V and 6 bases at J, with 10 bases in the middle. CDR3 loop: CASSQVVGLNEQFF. CDR3 nucleotides: TGCGCCAGCAGCCAAGTTGTGGGTCTCAATGAGCAGTTCTTC.

This clone came up once. This specimen includes other DNA sequences encoding the same CDR3. V gene TRBV5-1 combines with J gene TRBJ2-5; tentative D call: TRBD2 (5 bases). The length of the CDR3 is 13 residues. V was clipped by 2 bases and J by 4 bases, with 9 bases between them. Germline V gene data show CDR1 as SGHRS and CDR2 as YFSETQ. CDR3 residues: CASSFSGRETQYF. CDR3 DNA sequence: TGCGCCAGCAGCTTCTCGGGGAGAGAGACCCAGTACTTC.

The J gene is TRBJ2-7, the V gene TRBV5-1; D is perhaps TRBD2 (6 bases). Trimming took off 2 bases at V and 4 bases at J, with 19 bases between the two ends. The CDR3 spans 16 residues. The germline V gene has CDR1 SGHRS and CDR2 YFSETQ. The CDR3 DNA follows: TGCGCCAGCAGCTTAAATGGGGGGTATAGATTTTACGAGCAGTACTTC. It codes for CASSLNGGYRFYEQYF.

The V gene is TRBV18, the J gene TRBJ2-3; D not resolved. V was clipped by 4 bases and J by 7 bases, with 6 bases between them. The germline gives CDR1 KGHSH, CDR2 LQKENI. The CDR3 is made up of 11 amino acids. CDR3 sequence reads: CASSLTHTQYF. For the CDR3, the DNA is TGTGCCAGCTCACTCACCCATACGCAGTATTTT.

The V call is TRBV7-2, the J call TRBJ1-4; perhaps TRBD1 as D (5 bases). Per germline, CDR1 SGHTA and CDR2 FQGNSA. The CDR3 loop spans 15 amino acids. Trimming left V 3 bases short and J 4 bases short, with 12 bases between. Written as DNA, the CDR3 is TGTGCCAGCAGCTTTACCGGGACGGTTAATGAAAAACTGTTTTTT. Protein: CASSFTGTVNEKLFF.

The rearrangement uses TRBV14 and TRBJ1-2, with a weak D call TRBD1 (6 bases). Trimming removed 4 bases at V and 4 bases at J, with 10 bases between. Germline V gene sequence: CDR1 SGHDN, CDR2 FVKESK. The CDR3 length is 13 residues. The CDR3 sequence is CASSLTGFYGYTF. CDR3 DNA: TGTGCCAGCAGCCTGACAGGTTTCTATGGCTACACCTTC.

The J gene is TRBJ2-7, the V gene TRBV7-2; 8 bases agree with TRBD2. Germline CDR1 SGHTA, CDR2 FQGNSA. The ends lost 8 bases at V and 3 bases at J; junction bases unmatched: 12. The CDR3 has 15 amino acids. The CDR3 spells CASVSGLAGDYEQYF. CDR3 in DNA: TGTGCCAGCGTCTCGGGGCTAGCGGGTGACTACGAGCAGTACTTC.

A note on this clone: At the DNA level, this CDR3 is encoded by other sequences in the same sample as well. The genes are TRBV5-1 and TRBJ2-3, with 9 bases fitting TRBD1. This CDR3 spans 15 amino acids. Germline CDR1 is SGHRS and CDR2 is YFSETQ. J was trimmed by 5 bases and V by 0 bases; bases with no gene match: 4. CDR3 residues: CASSLVGQGVDTQYF. CDR3 DNA: TGCGCCAGCAGCTTGGTGGGACAGGGCGTAGATACGCAGTATTTT. Full variable domain (missing parts from reference TRBV5-1 and TRBJ2-3): KAGVTQTPRYLIKTRGQQVTLSCSPISGHRSVSWYQQTPGQGLQFLFEYFSETQRNKGNFPGRFSGRQFSNSRSEMNVSTLELGDSALYLCASSLVGQGVDTQYFGPGTRLTVL.

V and J are TRBV2 and TRBJ2-3, with a possible D match to TRBD1 (5 bases). CDR3 length: 18 amino acids. Germline V gene sequence: CDR1 SNHLY, CDR2 FYNNEI. V lost 7 bases and J lost 0, with 23 bases in between. The CDR3 sequence: CASTLLQESHESTDTQYF. CDR3 nucleotide sequence: TGTGCCAGCACCCTGTTACAGGAGTCCCATGAAAGCACAGATACGCAGTATTTT.

The gene calls are TRBV15 and TRBJ1-5; D is undetermined. CDR3 length equals 15 residues. Germline V gene lookup returns CDR1 LNHNV and CDR2 YYDKDF (reference sequence). Trimming removed 0 bases from V and 5 bases from J, with 11 bases in between. CDR3 sequence (DNA): TGTGCCACCAGCAGAGATCTAACGGATTATCAGCCCCAGCATTTT. It is translated as CATSRDLTDYQPQHF.

The chain couples TRBV4-2 to TRBJ2-2; possible D gene TRBD2, 5 bases. With 5 bases removed from V and 6 bases from J, the gap between germline ends came to 16 bases. Germline CDR1 reads LGHNA; CDR2 reads YNFKEQ. CDR3 size: 15 residues. CDR3 nucleotide sequence: TGTGCCAGCAGCTCCGAAGAGAGCGGTGCCGGGGAGCTGTTTTTT. It encodes CASSSEESGAGELFF.

This chain joins TRBV5-1 and TRBJ2-7; possible D gene TRBD2, 6 bases. Germline assignment: CDR1 SGHRS and CDR2 YFSETQ. CDR3 length: 16 amino acids. V was shortened by 4 bases and J by 0 bases, with 17 bases between the two germline ends. The CDR3 bases are TGCGCCAGCAGCCTCGGGGGATCTGGGCGCTCCTACGAGCAGTACTTC. The encoded protein is CASSLGGSGRSYEQYF.

Only one count was recorded for this clone. One end of the junction is discordant with germline, which a read error may explain. Other DNA sequences in this specimen translate into the identical CDR3. The chain uses TRBV20-1 and TRBJ1-1; TRBD1 is a possible D gene (6 bases). CDR3 size: 10 residues. CDR1 and CDR2 (germline): DFQATT, SNEGSKA (reference sequence). The CDR3 protein is CSARGGRAFF. The CDR3 DNA is TGCAGTGCGAGAGGGGGTAGAGCTTTCTTT.

The chain joins TRBV19 to TRBJ2-3; D may be TRBD1 (6 bases). CDR1 is LNHDA, CDR2 SQIVND, per germline (reference sequence). The CDR3 length is 14 residues. V lost 4 bases to trimming and J lost 1 base, with 9 bases between them. Here the CDR3 DNA reads TGTGCCAGTAGTAGGGCAGGGGGCACAGATACGCAGTATTTT. Protein product: CASSRAGGTDTQYF.

Details on this clone: This CDR3 is also generated by other DNA sequences in the sample. CDR3 nucleotide sequence: TGCGCCAGCAGCTTACAGGGGGCTGAAGCTTTCTTT. It encodes CASSLQGAEAFF. The chain carries TRBV5-1 and TRBJ1-1; TRBD1 agrees at 8 bases. Germline CDR1 is SGHRS and CDR2 is YFSETQ. Trimming cost V 2 bases and J 6 bases; bases outside gene matches: 0. The CDR3 is made up of 12 amino acids.

The chain couples TRBV9 to TRBJ2-1; 11 nucleotides match TRBD2. The germline gives CDR1 SGDLS, CDR2 YYNGEE. With 0 bases clipped from V and 9 bases from J, the junction kept 8 bases outside the gene matches. This CDR3 region has 16 residues. The DNA of the CDR3 is TGTGCCAGCAGCGTAGCTATACTAGCGGGAGATGGTGAGCAGTTCTTC. It specifies CASSVAILAGDGEQFF. Filled out from reference TRBV9 and TRBJ2-1, the complete variable domain reads DSGVTQTPKHLITATGQRVTLRCSPRSGDLSVYWYQQSLDQGLQFLIQYYNGEERAKGNILERFSAQQFPDLHSELNLSSLELGDSALYFCASSVAILAGDGEQFFGPGTRLTVL.

The V gene is TRBV7-2, the J gene TRBJ2-1; the D is unclear. The CDR3 consists of 15 residues. CDR1 is SGHTA and CDR2 is FQGNSA in the germline V gene. V was trimmed by 7 bases and J by 9 bases, leaving 22 bases between them. The CDR3 region is CASTLSLEPRGEQFF. The CDR3 DNA reads as TGTGCCAGCACCCTAAGTCTGGAACCCCGTGGTGAGCAGTTCTTC.